One and the same sample provided the 22 T cell receptor beta chains below, sequenced in a study of cytotoxic CD8 clonotypes in ibrutinib-treated CLL. Profiling relied on immunoSEQ multiplex PCR, and the TCRdb table lists in-frame clones only, not all of them. The sample includes some 350,000 clones, 67% of them seen just once. The sequenced sample was PBMCs, obtained after 36 months of ibrutinib treatment. Receptor source: a human donor with chronic lymphocytic leukemia.

The rearrangement links TRBV5-5 to TRBJ2-1; D is unresolved. CDR3 length: 13 residues. CDR1 and CDR2 (germline): SGHKS, YYEKEE (reference sequence). The ends were cut back, 0 bases at V and 6 bases at J, with 7 bases in the middle. The CDR3 sequence is CASSLGYFNEQFF. CDR3 DNA sequence: TGTGCCAGCAGCTTGGGCTATTTCAATGAGCAGTTCTTC. Variable domain in full (rest from reference TRBV5-5 and TRBJ2-1): DAGVTQSPTHLIKTRGQQVTLRCSPISGHKSVSWYQQVLGQGPQFIFQYYEKEERGRGNFPDRFSARQFPNYSSELNVNALLLGDSALYLCASSLGYFNEQFFGPGTRLTVL.

CDR3 DNA: TGTGCCAGCTCACGTGACAGGGGGAATTCACCCCTCCACTTT. It codes for CASSRDRGNSPLHF. J is TRBJ1-6 and V is TRBV18; TRBD1 agrees at 9 bases. This CDR3 spans 14 amino acids. Per the germline V gene, CDR1 is KGHSH and CDR2 is LQKENI. J gave up 7 bases and V 4 bases, and 2 bases lay outside the gene matches.

The chain couples TRBV9 to TRBJ2-7, with TRBD1 as a possible D gene (5 bases). Germline V lookup: CDR1 SGDLS, CDR2 YYNGEE. The CDR3 has 14 residues. The V end was cut by 2 bases, the J end by 4 bases, with 13 bases between. The CDR3 reads CASSVAGKGYEQYF. As DNA, the CDR3 is TGTGCCAGCAGCGTGGCAGGGAAAGGGTACGAGCAGTACTTC.

The chain is built from TRBV5-1 and TRBJ2-7, with a possible D match to TRBD1 (6 bases). The germline V gene encodes CDR1 SGHRS and CDR2 YFSETQ. Trimming took off 4 bases at V and 2 bases at J, with 19 bases between the two ends. This CDR3 has 16 amino acids. The CDR3, as DNA: TGCGCCAGCAGCCCCCTTTACCCCGGGACAACCTACGAGCAGTACTTC. Translated, it gives CASSPLYPGTTYEQYF.

The chain has TRBV5-1 and TRBJ1-2, with TRBD1 matching over 7 bases. The trim removed 0 bases at V and 4 bases at J, leaving 9 bases unmatched. Germline V gives CDR1 SGHRS, CDR2 YFSETQ. CDR3 length equals 16 residues. The CDR3: CASSLVGTDFSYGYTF. CDR3 nucleotides: TGCGCCAGCAGCTTGGTTGGGACAGACTTCTCCTATGGCTACACCTTC.

In this sample, this clone turned up a few times. This sequence joins TRBV28 and TRBJ2-1; 9 bases are shared with TRBD2. In germline, CDR1 is MDHEN, CDR2 SYDVKM. The CDR3 runs to 16 residues. V gave up 6 bases and J gave up 9 bases; unmatched junction bases: 15. CDR3 residues: CASSHPWEREAGEQFF. CDR3 nucleotides: TGTGCCAGCAGCCACCCTTGGGAGCGGGAGGCCGGTGAGCAGTTCTTC.

The chain couples TRBV29-1 to TRBJ2-7; the D gene is possibly TRBD2 (5 bases). Between the trimmed V and J ends, which lost 6 bases and 2 bases, there was a span of 8 bases. This CDR3 region has 11 residues. In germline, CDR1 is SQVTM, CDR2 ANQGSEA. The DNA for the CDR3 is TGCAGCGTCTCCGGGGCCTACGAGCAGTACTTC. This gives the protein CSVSGAYEQYF.

CDR3: CASSPTSGRWNEQFF. In DNA form, the CDR3 reads TGTGCCAGCAGCCCGACTAGCGGGAGGTGGAATGAGCAGTTCTTC. The rearrangement joins TRBV14 to TRBJ2-1; 13 bases match TRBD2. Germline loops: CDR1 SGHDN, CDR2 FVKESK. The J segment lost 7 bases and the V segment lost 4 bases, leaving 4 bases of the junction unmatched. This CDR3 contains 15 residues.

The chain has TRBV28 and TRBJ2-3; 9 nucleotides match TRBD2. Looked up from germline, CDR1 is MDHEN and CDR2 is SYDVKM. The CDR3 length is 16 residues. With 6 bases clipped from V and 4 bases from J, the junction kept 11 bases outside the gene matches. Written as DNA, the CDR3 is TGTGCCAGCAGCCGACTAGCGGCAATTCCAGCAGATACGCAGTATTTT. Its translation: CASSRLAAIPADTQYF.

This sequence joins TRBV29-1 and TRBJ1-1, with D unclear. Trimming removed 3 bases at V and 1 base at J, with 12 bases between. This CDR3 spans 14 amino acids. Germline V gives CDR1 SQVTM, CDR2 ANQGSEA. The DNA for the CDR3 is TGCAGCGTTGAGGGGAGTCAAAAGAACACTGAAGCTTTCTTT. Amino acids: CSVEGSQKNTEAFF.

Points on this clone: Other DNA sequences of this sample code for an identical CDR3. The chain is built from TRBV18 and TRBJ2-5; no clear D. This CDR3 has 11 residues. Germline V gene sequence: CDR1 KGHSH, CDR2 LQKENI. The V end lost 8 bases, the J end lost 5 bases, and 9 bases lay between the germline ends. CDR3 sequence: CASSTQETQYF. CDR3 DNA sequence: TGTGCCAGCAGCACACAGGAGACCCAGTACTTC. The full variable domain, rest sourced from reference TRBV18 and TRBJ2-5, is NAGVMQNPRHLVRRRGQEARLRCSPMKGHSHVYWYRQLPEEGLKFMVYLQKENIIDESGMPKERFSAEFPKEGPSILRIQQVVRGDSAAYFCASSTQETQYFGPGTRLLVL.

The J gene is TRBJ2-7, the V gene TRBV11-2; D is unresolved. This CDR3 is built from 12 residues. The germline CDR1 and CDR2 sequences are SGHAT and FQNNGV. With 4 bases removed from V and 4 bases from J, the gap between germline ends came to 8 bases. DNA for the CDR3: TGTGCCAGCAGCTCCACTCCTTACGAGCAGTACTTC. Translated: CASSSTPYEQYF. Filled out from reference TRBV11-2 and TRBJ2-7, the complete variable domain reads EAGVAQSPRYKIIEKRQSVAFWCNPISGHATLYWYQQILGQGPKLLIQFQNNGVVDDSQLPKDRFSAERLKGVDSTLKIQPAKLEDSAVYLCASSSTPYEQYFGPGTRLTVT.

The chain employs TRBV1 and TRBJ2-5. TRBV1 is a pseudogene locus. The CDR3 totals 15 residues. CDR3 amino acids: CTSSQIRGGGETQYF. In DNA, the CDR3 is TGCACCAGCAGCCAAATACGAGGAGGGGGAGAGACCCAGTACTTC.

This chain uses TRBV13 with TRBJ1-1; D is unresolved. The germline CDR1 and CDR2 sequences are PRHDT and FYEKMQ (reference sequence). Trimming removed 5 bases from V and 13 bases from J, with 5 bases in between. The length of the CDR3 is 8 residues. CDR3 sequence (DNA): TGTGCCAGCAGCACGGGTTTCTTT. Protein product: CASSTGFF.

The chain links TRBV6-1 to TRBJ1-4, with unresolved D. The germline V and J ends were trimmed by 4 bases and 3 bases, with 12 bases remaining between them. In germline, CDR1 is MNHNS, CDR2 SASEGT. The CDR3 is 15 residues long. This CDR3 reads CASSVYDGANEKLFF. The CDR3 DNA reads TGTGCCAGCAGTGTCTACGACGGGGCTAATGAAAAACTGTTTTTT.

V is TRBV6-5 and J is TRBJ1-1; no firm D call. This CDR3 contains 13 residues. The germline V gene encodes CDR1 MNHEY and CDR2 SVGAGI. Trimming took off 7 bases at V and 4 bases at J, with 13 bases between the two ends. This chain's CDR3 is CASTHIWGTEAFF. The CDR3 nucleotides read TGTGCCAGCACCCATATTTGGGGCACTGAAGCTTTCTTT.

A few counts support this clone. V and J are TRBV28 and TRBJ2-7, with TRBD1 matching 7 bases. The CDR3 spans 14 residues. Unmatched junction bases numbered 12, after V lost 5 bases and J lost 8 bases. CDR1 MDHEN and CDR2 SYDVKM come from the germline V gene. The CDR3 DNA sequence: TGTGCCAGCAGTATACCCCCGACAGGGCTGAAGCAGTACTTC. Amino acid sequence: CASSIPPTGLKQYF.

This clone was seen only once. The chain has TRBV9 and TRBJ2-2; D gene unclear. Germline CDR1 is SGDLS and CDR2 is YYNGEE. V shed 4 bases and J shed 4 bases, with 14 bases lying between them. The CDR3 loop spans 15 amino acids. The CDR3 sequence: CASSPPGGRTGELFF. In nucleotides, the CDR3 is TGTGCCAGCAGCCCCCCGGGCGGTCGCACCGGGGAGCTGTTTTTT.

This chain links TRBV7-9 with TRBJ2-1; TRBD2 agrees at 9 bases. The trim removed 7 bases at V and 4 bases at J, leaving 2 bases unmatched. Germline-derived CDR1 and CDR2 are SEHNR and FQNEAQ (reference sequence). CDR3 length equals 13 residues. The CDR3 spells CASTLAGYNEQFF. CDR3 nucleotides: TGTGCCAGCACCCTAGCGGGATACAATGAGCAGTTCTTC.

V is TRBV10-2 and J is TRBJ2-7; D perhaps matches TRBD2 (5 bases). Germline CDR1 and CDR2: WSHSY and SAAADI. The CDR3 spans 17 residues. V dropped 1 base and J dropped 1 base, with 17 bases sitting between them. The CDR3: CASSEWSGGRRSYEQYF. The CDR3 nucleotides read TGCGCCAGCAGTGAGTGGTCAGGAGGCAGGCGATCCTACGAGCAGTACTTC.

DNA of the CDR3: TGCGCCAGCAGGGACGAGGGGGTTAGGCAGTATTTT. Translated, it gives CASRDEGVRQYF. The rearrangement joins TRBV5-1 to TRBJ2-3; possible D gene TRBD1, 6 bases. Trimming stripped 5 bases from V and 11 bases from J, with 15 bases between. Per germline, CDR1 SGHRS and CDR2 YFSETQ. The CDR3 has 12 residues.

The chain combines TRBV28 with TRBJ1-2; D is unresolved. The V gene's germline CDR1 is MDHEN and CDR2 SYDVKM. The length of the CDR3 is 13 residues. V was cut by 1 base and J by 6 bases, with 9 bases left in between. CDR3 nucleotides: TGTGCCAGCAGTTTATTTCTAAACCATGGCTACACCTTC. Protein product: CASSLFLNHGYTF.